The sequence of this TCR beta chain was determined in a study of human T cells and chemical hapten exposure. Broader study findings: No alteration of TCRs above 1 in 1000 frequency was seen with DPC sensitization. Alopecia in the donors means their immune response may deviate from healthy people's.

Described time point: pre-sensitization, week 0. Treatment here: therapeutic diphenylcyclopropenone sensitization with weekly scalp DPC. Germline CDR1 SQVTM, CDR2 ANQGSEA. CDR3 length: 11 amino acids. The trim removed 6 bases at V and 10 bases at J, leaving 6 bases unmatched. MiXCR was run by TCRdb on the RACE reads, yielding one entry per CDR3 protein. This table has more than 300,000 distinct CDR3 sequences, roughly 6% appearing once. On this clonotype itself: The antigen is undetermined.

The sequences come from whole blood, collected in connection with sensitization to the hapten diphenylcyclopropenone (DPC). This sequence joins TRBV29-1 and TRBJ2-3; TRBD1 matches 8 bases. The origin of this receptor is a woman aged 18-29 years with alopecia areata. Some clones in this sample may be carry-over from other donors' samples. This chain's CDR3 is CSVNPGQAQYF. In nucleotides, the CDR3 is TGCAGCGTGAATCCGGGACAGGCGCAGTATTTT.